This TCR beta chain came from a study of cytomegalovirus exposure and HLA in healthy donors. Study-level background: Counted in an early data release were approximately 80 million unique TCRs from HLA-typed donors. The Caucasian-associated ancestry cluster contained about 80% of the roughly 400 genotyped donors. Overall study results and limits: In a later analysis, TCR beta V- and J-gene trimming was associated with a missense DCLRE1C variant.

Germline V CDR1 and CDR2: SQVTM, ANQGSEA. The CDR3 covers 14 residues. With 4 bases clipped from V and 7 bases from J, the junction kept 6 bases outside the gene matches. 60 Vbeta and 13 Jbeta primers were used in PCR. The table came from immunoSEQ multiplex PCR; TCRdb's copy has only in-frame clones and leaves some out. The sample has roughly 110,000 clones, about four fifths seen once. This clone appeared a few times. What it binds is not known. The TCR was taken from a young man in good health and CMV-seropositive. The sequenced sample was PBMCs. The gene calls are TRBV29-1 and TRBJ2-2; 10 positions agree with TRBD1. The DNA for the CDR3 is TGCAGCGTTGCCGGGACAGGGGCTTTCGGGGAGCTGTTTTTT. The encoded protein is CSVAGTGAFGELFF.